This T cell receptor (beta chain) was found in a study of blood T cell repertoires in COVID-19 (dated by TCRdb to between 2020 and 2021). In the study overall: Samples from collaborators originated in the United States, Italy and Spain and spanned both the acute and convalescent phases of COVID-19. The repertoires were released in a freely available public database meant as a resource for research on the immune response to SARS-CoV-2. The samples were drawn from two sources: the first 160 participants of the ongoing ImmuneRACE study, and 1,000 to 1,500 subjects contributed by 6 global collaborators. Subjects who had been exposed to COVID-19, were actively infected with it, or had recovered from it provided the deeply sampled blood TCRbeta repertoires that made up the dataset. The prospective study material was composed of cDNA or gDNA derived from T cells, B-cell-depleted T cells, or PBMCs. Where available, HLA class I and class II types were obtained from metadata supplied by the sample provider rather than from assay-based typing. The sample metadata nearly always contained a de-identified subject ID, COVID-19 status, age in years and sex. What the research found in general, with its limitations: Clinical and demographic metadata were provided uncurated, with the amount varying by source and participant.

The collaborating institutions used their own protocols to collect whole blood in K2EDTA tubes. For TCRbeta analysis, collaborator samples were shipped as frozen whole blood, as isolated PBMCs, or as DNA extracted from either sample type. V loses 4 bases, J loses 4 bases, and the germline ends lie 15 bases apart. As encoded in the germline V gene, CDR1 is SGHTA while CDR2 is FQGNSA. From cysteine to phenylalanine, the CDR3 is 15 amino acids long. The retained sequence is limited to the CDR3, 45 bases, with the frame set at the first base. TCRbeta CDR3 regions were amplified from genomic DNA using the immunoSEQ Assay, a bias-controlled multiplex PCR. The authors' analysis ran thus. The number of nucleated cells in each sample was estimated by amplification of reference gene primers within the assay. To quantify the absolute abundance of each unique TCRbeta CDR3 rearrangement, sequence reads were collapsed and filtered. For each sample, productive Simpson clonality was calculated by taking the square root of Simpson's diversity index across productive rearrangements. TCRdb's version of the immuneACCESS table is confined to in-frame rearrangements and falls short of the full clone set. An unresolved V gene accounts for under half of the shortfall where checked; the remainder is of unknown origin. Clonal size and the V and J genes are those of that table, whereas D and trimming came from the DNA. This sample is represented by 85,000 to 130,000 clones; roughly 82% of them were singletons. The ten largest make up approximately 27% of the sample.

Note on this clone: This clone's antigen is unknown. Nothing much larger sits one base from this clone, and base qualities are not available.

Sequencing input: peripheral blood. This clonotype originated in a man aged 55 to 69 with acute or convalescent COVID-19. The chain links TRBV7-2 with TRBJ2-3; a tentative D call is TRBD1 (6 bases match). The CDR3 loop reads CASSSGQNLADTQYF. The DNA is as follows: TGTGCCAGCAGCTCCGGACAGAATTTGGCAGATACGCAGTATTTT. Here the CDR3 is joined to the reference TRBV7-2 and TRBJ2-3 genes, and the full variable domain is: GAGVSQSPSNKVTEKGKDVELRCDPISGHTALYWYRQSLGQGLEFLIYFQGNSAPDKSGLPSDRFSAERTGGSVSTLTIQRTQQEDSAVYLCASSSGQNLADTQYFGPGTRLTVL.